This T cell receptor (beta chain) derives from a study of blood T cell repertoires in COVID-19. Across the whole study: The samples span acute and convalescent COVID-19 from the United States, Italy and Spain. Sources were T cells, B-cell-depleted T cells, or PBMCs; the material itself was cDNA or gDNA.

This CDR3 has 15 amino acids. The germline V gene encodes CDR1 SGHRS and CDR2 YFSETQ. V was trimmed by 4 bases and J by 0 bases, leaving 13 bases between them. Original processing notes: By means of reference gene primer amplification, nucleated cell counts were estimated. The repertoire was sequenced with immunoSEQ multiplex PCR; TCRdb's copy has only in-frame clones and lacks some. That table gives V, J and clone size, and the DNA gave D and trimming. This table has about 29,000 clones, roughly nine tenths appearing once. The chain couples TRBV5-1 to TRBJ1-2, with D perhaps TRBD1 (5 bases). The sequencing input was peripheral blood. The sequence derives from an elderly man with acute or convalescent COVID-19. The CDR3 loop is CASSPLGGANYGYTF. DNA of the CDR3: TGCGCCAGCAGCCCGCTCGGGGGAGCTAACTATGGCTACACCTTC.